The source of this T cell receptor beta chain is a study of cytomegalovirus exposure and HLA in healthy donors. The length of the CDR3 is 14 residues. J lost 5 bases, V lost 0 bases, and 3 bases had no gene match. Looked up from germline, CDR1 is LGHNA and CDR2 is YSLEER. The study sampled nominally healthy donors, though unrecorded immune exposures were likely. Researchers ran the PCR with 60 Vbeta and 13 Jbeta primers. Sequencing was performed with immunoSEQ multiplex PCR; in TCRdb, only in-frame clones are kept and a portion is missing. The sample comprises over 100,000 clones, about 61% of which are singletons, and over 2% rests with the top ten.

Material for sequencing was PBMCs. The receptor's source is a woman aged 25 to 39 in good health and CMV-seronegative. V is TRBV4-3 and J is TRBJ2-5, with 7 nucleotides matching TRBD1. The CDR3 DNA reads TGCGCCAGCAGCCAAGATATAGGGGGCGAGACCCAGTACTTC. This gives the protein CASSQDIGGETQYF.